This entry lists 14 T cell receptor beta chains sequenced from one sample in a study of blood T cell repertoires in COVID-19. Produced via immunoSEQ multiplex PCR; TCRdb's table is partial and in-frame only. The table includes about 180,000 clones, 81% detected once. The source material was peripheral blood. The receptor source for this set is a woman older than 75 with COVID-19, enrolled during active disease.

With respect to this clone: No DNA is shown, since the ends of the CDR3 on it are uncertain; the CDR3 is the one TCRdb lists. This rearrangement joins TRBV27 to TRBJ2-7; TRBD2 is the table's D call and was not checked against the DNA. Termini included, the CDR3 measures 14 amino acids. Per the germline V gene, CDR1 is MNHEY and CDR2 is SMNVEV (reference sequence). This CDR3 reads CASSTSTGSYEQYF.

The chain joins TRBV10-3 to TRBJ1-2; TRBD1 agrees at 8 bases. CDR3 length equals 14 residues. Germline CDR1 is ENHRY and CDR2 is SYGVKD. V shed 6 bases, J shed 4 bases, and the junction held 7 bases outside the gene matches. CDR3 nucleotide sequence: TGTGCCATCAGCGACGGGACAGGAGGCTATGGCTACACCTTC. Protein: CAISDGTGGYGYTF.

The CDR3 nucleotides are TGTGCCAGCAGTGAAGCGAACTTCTCCTACGAGCAGTACTTC. It translates to CASSEANFSYEQYF. The rearrangement joins TRBV2 to TRBJ2-7; D gene unclear. Germline V lookup: CDR1 SNHLY, CDR2 FYNNEI. V was pared by 0 bases and J by 0 bases, with 6 bases between. The CDR3 runs to 14 residues.

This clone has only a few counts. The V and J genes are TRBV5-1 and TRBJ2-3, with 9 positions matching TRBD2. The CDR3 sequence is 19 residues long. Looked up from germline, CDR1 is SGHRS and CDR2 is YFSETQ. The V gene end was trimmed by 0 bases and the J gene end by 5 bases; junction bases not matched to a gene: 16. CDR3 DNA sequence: TGCGCCAGCAGCTTGGCCCCTAGCGGGGCAATCTGGGAAGGAGATACGCAGTATTTT. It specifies CASSLAPSGAIWEGDTQYF. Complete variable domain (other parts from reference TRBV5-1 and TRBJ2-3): KAGVTQTPRYLIKTRGQQVTLSCSPISGHRSVSWYQQTPGQGLQFLFEYFSETQRNKGNFPGRFSGRQFSNSRSEMNVSTLELGDSALYLCASSLAPSGAIWEGDTQYFGPGTRLTVL.

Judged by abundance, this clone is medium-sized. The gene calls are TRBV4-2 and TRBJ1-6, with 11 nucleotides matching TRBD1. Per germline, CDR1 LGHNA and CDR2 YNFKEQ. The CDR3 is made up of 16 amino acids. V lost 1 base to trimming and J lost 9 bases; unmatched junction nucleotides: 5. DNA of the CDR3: TGTGCCAGCAGCCAAGGTTGGACAGGGGGCGCTTCACCCCTCCACTTT. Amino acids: CASSQGWTGGASPLHF.

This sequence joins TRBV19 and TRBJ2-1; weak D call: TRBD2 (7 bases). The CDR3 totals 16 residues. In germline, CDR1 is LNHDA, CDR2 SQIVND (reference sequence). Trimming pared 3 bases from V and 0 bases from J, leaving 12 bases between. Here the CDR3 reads CASSISAGASYNEQFF. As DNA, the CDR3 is TGTGCCAGTAGTATTTCGGCGGGGGCCTCCTACAATGAGCAGTTCTTC.

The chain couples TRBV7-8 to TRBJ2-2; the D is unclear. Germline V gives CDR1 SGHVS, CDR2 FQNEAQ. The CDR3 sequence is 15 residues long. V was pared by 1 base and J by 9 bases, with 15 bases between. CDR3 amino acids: CASSLGDGSQRELFF. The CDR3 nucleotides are TGTGCCAGCAGCTTAGGTGACGGGTCCCAAAGGGAGCTGTTTTTT.

CDR3: CASSLSGGISGYTF. CDR3 bases: TGTGCCAGCAGTTTATCCGGGGGGATCTCTGGCTACACCTTC. The V gene is TRBV27, the J gene TRBJ1-2, with D perhaps matching TRBD1 (5 bases). Germline V gene data show CDR1 as MNHEY and CDR2 as SMNVEV (reference sequence). The CDR3 consists of 14 residues. The germline V and J ends were trimmed by 0 bases and 7 bases, with 12 bases remaining between them.

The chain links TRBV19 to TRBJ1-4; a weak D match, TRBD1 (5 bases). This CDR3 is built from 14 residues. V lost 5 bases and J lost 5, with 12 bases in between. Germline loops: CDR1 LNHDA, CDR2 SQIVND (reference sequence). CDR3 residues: CASSSARVNEKLFF. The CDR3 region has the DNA TGTGCCAGTAGTTCGGCCAGGGTCAATGAAAAACTGTTTTTT.

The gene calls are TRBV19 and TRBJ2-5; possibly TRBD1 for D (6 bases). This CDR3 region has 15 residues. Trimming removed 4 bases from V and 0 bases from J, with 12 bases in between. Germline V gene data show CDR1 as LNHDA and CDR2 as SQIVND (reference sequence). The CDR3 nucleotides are TGTGCCAGTAGTACCTCAACAGGGTACCAAGAGACCCAGTACTTC. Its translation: CASSTSTGYQETQYF.

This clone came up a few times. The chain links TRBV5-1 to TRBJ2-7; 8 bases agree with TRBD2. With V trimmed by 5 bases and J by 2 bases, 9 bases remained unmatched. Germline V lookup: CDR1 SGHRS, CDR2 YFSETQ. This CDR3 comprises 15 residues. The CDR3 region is CASRVPSGPTYEQYF. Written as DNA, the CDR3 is TGCGCCAGCAGGGTGCCTAGCGGGCCGACCTACGAGCAGTACTTC.

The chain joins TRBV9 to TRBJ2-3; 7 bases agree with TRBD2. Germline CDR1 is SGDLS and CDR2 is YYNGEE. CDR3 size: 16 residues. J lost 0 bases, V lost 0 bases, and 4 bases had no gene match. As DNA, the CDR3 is TGTGCCAGCAGCGTAGTAAGCGGGGCTAGCACAGATACGCAGTATTTT. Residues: CASSVVSGASTDTQYF.

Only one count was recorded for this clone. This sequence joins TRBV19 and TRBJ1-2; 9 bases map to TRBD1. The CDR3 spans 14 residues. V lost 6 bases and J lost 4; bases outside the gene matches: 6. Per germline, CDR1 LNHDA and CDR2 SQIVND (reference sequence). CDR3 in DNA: TGTGCCAGTAGGAGGGACAGGGCGAGCTATGGCTACACCTTC. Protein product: CASRRDRASYGYTF.

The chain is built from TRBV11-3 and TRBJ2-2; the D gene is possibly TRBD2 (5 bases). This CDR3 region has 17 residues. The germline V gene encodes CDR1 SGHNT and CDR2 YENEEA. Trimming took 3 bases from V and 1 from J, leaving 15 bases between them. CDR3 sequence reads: CASSLVYGKKNTGELFF. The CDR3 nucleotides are TGTGCCAGCAGCTTGGTTTACGGGAAAAAGAACACCGGGGAGCTGTTTTTT.